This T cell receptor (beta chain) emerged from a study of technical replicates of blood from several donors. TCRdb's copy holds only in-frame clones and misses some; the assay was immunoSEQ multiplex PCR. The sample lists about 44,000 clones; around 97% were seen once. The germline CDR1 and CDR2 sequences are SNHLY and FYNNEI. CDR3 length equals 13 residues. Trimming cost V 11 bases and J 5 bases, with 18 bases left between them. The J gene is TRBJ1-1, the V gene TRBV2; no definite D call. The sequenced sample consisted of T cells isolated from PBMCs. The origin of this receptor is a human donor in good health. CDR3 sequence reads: CAFTRPSLTEAFF. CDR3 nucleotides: TGTGCCTTCACCAGGCCTTCGTTGACTGAAGCTTTCTTT.